A single sample is the source of the 28 T cell receptor beta chains below, sequenced in a study of cytomegalovirus exposure and HLA in healthy donors. Amplification used 60 Vbeta primers and 13 Jbeta primers. Repertoires were generated with immunoSEQ multiplex PCR, while TCRdb's copy carries only in-frame clones and drops some. The table has some 120,000 clones, around 70% seen once. Specimen: PBMCs. Receptors were obtained from a man aged 30 to 45 in good health and CMV-seropositive.

This clone turned up a few times. Here the CDR3 reads CASSKEEAGSNLNTEAFF. The CDR3 bases are TGTGCCAGCAGCAAAGAAGAGGCCGGATCTAACTTGAACACTGAAGCTTTCTTT. The gene calls are TRBV21-1 and TRBJ1-1. TRBV21-1 is a known pseudogene. This CDR3 has 18 residues.

This clone was observed a few times. This chain connects TRBV7-9 to TRBJ2-3, with TRBD2 matching 7 bases. The CDR3 covers 17 residues. Germline CDR1 reads SEHNR; CDR2 reads FQNEAQ (reference sequence). V was clipped by 10 bases and J by 0 bases; unmatched bases: 16. The CDR3 DNA reads TGTGCCACCGAAATAGCGGGTTGGCCCCCTAGCACAGATACGCAGTATTTT. This translates into CATEIAGWPPSTDTQYF.

The J gene is TRBJ2-3, the V gene TRBV5-1, with D unresolved. The V end lost 5 bases, the J end lost 8 bases, and 9 bases lay between the germline ends. The CDR3 has 11 amino acids. Germline V gene data show CDR1 as SGHRS and CDR2 as YFSETQ. The CDR3 DNA is TGCGCCAGCAGAGTTGGCAGTACGCAGTATTTT. The encoded protein is CASRVGSTQYF.

The V and J genes are TRBV11-2 and TRBJ2-1, with 9 bases identical to TRBD2. This CDR3 has 16 residues. Germline V gene lookup returns CDR1 SGHAT and CDR2 FQNNGV. V dropped 1 base and J dropped 8; count of bases not matched to a gene: 9. The CDR3 spells CASSLVGFGGRDEQFF. The CDR3 DNA reads TGTGCCAGCAGCTTAGTAGGCTTTGGCGGGAGGGATGAGCAGTTCTTC.

This clone was seen just once. This rearrangement joins TRBV5-1 to TRBJ1-2, with D possibly matching TRBD1 (6 bases). Germline V gene sequence: CDR1 SGHRS, CDR2 YFSETQ. The length of the CDR3 is 13 residues. V gave up 0 bases and J gave up 10 bases, with 13 bases separating them. The CDR3 region is CASSLATRGNYTF. In DNA, the CDR3 is TGCGCCAGCAGCTTGGCGACAAGGGGGAACTACACCTTC.

As concerns this clone: A junction end diverges from the germline sequence, so it may reflect a read error. The chain uses TRBV7-9 and TRBJ2-6; TRBD1 might be the D (7 bases). This CDR3 is built from 18 residues. Germline lookup yields CDR1 SEHNR and CDR2 FQNEAQ (reference sequence). Written as DNA, the CDR3 is TGTTCCAGCAGCTTAAGGGGGGACAGCACCTCTGGGGCCAACGTCCTGACTTTC. Amino acid sequence: CSSSLRGDSTSGANVLTF.

This chain joins TRBV4-1 and TRBJ2-7, with D possibly matching TRBD2 (5 bases). Trimming took 2 bases from V and 3 from J, leaving 8 bases between them. Germline loops: CDR1 MGHRA, CDR2 YSYEKL. The CDR3 spans 13 residues. CDR3: CASSQRLHYEQYF. In nucleotides, the CDR3 is TGCGCCAGCAGCCAAAGACTACACTACGAGCAGTACTTC.

V gene TRBV14 combines with J gene TRBJ1-3; 7 positions agree with TRBD1. Germline CDR1 and CDR2: SGHDN and FVKESK. This CDR3 has 19 amino acids. The J segment lost 0 bases and the V segment lost 3 bases, leaving 14 bases of the junction unmatched. The chain's CDR3 is CASSHPRGWASSSGNTIYF. CDR3 coding DNA: TGTGCCAGCAGCCATCCCAGGGGGTGGGCCTCCTCCTCTGGAAACACCATATATTTT.

This sequence joins TRBV19 and TRBJ2-2; D call uncertain. With 4 bases removed from V and 2 bases from J, the gap between germline ends came to 8 bases. The V gene's germline CDR1 is LNHDA and CDR2 SQIVND (reference sequence). The CDR3 totals 14 residues. CDR3 amino acids: CASSSQSNTGELFF. The CDR3 region has the DNA TGTGCCAGTAGTAGCCAGTCAAACACCGGGGAGCTGTTTTTT.

This clone occurred a few times. The chain uses TRBV5-1 and TRBJ2-2; D may be TRBD1 (8 bases). The CDR3 totals 16 residues. Trimming removed 4 bases from V and 3 bases from J, with 16 bases in between. Germline CDR1 is SGHRS and CDR2 is YFSETQ. The CDR3 here is CASSPGQGGYTGELFF. CDR3 in DNA: TGCGCCAGCAGCCCTGGACAGGGAGGGTACACCGGGGAGCTGTTTTTT.

V and J are TRBV5-1 and TRBJ2-7, with D possibly TRBD1 on 6 matching bases. Between the trimmed V and J ends, which lost 4 bases and 3 bases, there was a span of 14 bases. CDR1 is SGHRS and CDR2 is YFSETQ in the germline V gene. This CDR3 contains 14 residues. The CDR3 region is CASSRGRGVYEQYF. Written as DNA, the CDR3 is TGCGCCAGCAGCAGGGGCAGGGGTGTCTACGAGCAGTACTTC. The whole variable domain, remainder taken from reference TRBV5-1 and TRBJ2-7, is KAGVTQTPRYLIKTRGQQVTLSCSPISGHRSVSWYQQTPGQGLQFLFEYFSETQRNKGNFPGRFSGRQFSNSRSEMNVSTLELGDSALYLCASSRGRGVYEQYFGPGTRLTVT.

This clone was counted a single time. The chain employs TRBV28 and TRBJ1-1, with D perhaps matching TRBD1 (6 bases). V lost 7 bases and J 1 base, leaving 13 bases between the germline ends. There are 14 residues in the CDR3. Germline V gene lookup returns CDR1 MDHEN and CDR2 SYDVKM. The CDR3 DNA reads as TGTGCCAGCAATATCGAGACAGGGAACACTGAAGCTTTCTTT. Encoded protein: CASNIETGNTEAFF.

The chain links TRBV9 to TRBJ2-1, with D perhaps TRBD2 (6 bases). V was trimmed by 0 bases and J by 6 bases, leaving 13 bases between them. The CDR3 runs to 15 residues. The germline CDR1 and CDR2 sequences are SGDLS and YYNGEE. The CDR3 sequence is CASSVVPGARNEQFF. In DNA, the CDR3 is TGTGCCAGCAGCGTAGTACCGGGAGCCCGCAATGAGCAGTTCTTC.

The chain has TRBV5-4 and TRBJ2-1; 9 positions match TRBD1. Germline CDR1 is SGHNT and CDR2 is YYREEE (reference sequence). This CDR3 has 16 residues. The trim removed 2 bases at V and 4 bases at J, leaving 7 bases unmatched. The CDR3 DNA reads TGTGCCAGCAGCTTATGGACAGGGGTCCTTTACAATGAGCAGTTCTTC. Its translation is CASSLWTGVLYNEQFF.

The CDR3 spells CASSQDPSGVSTDTQYF. The CDR3 bases are TGTGCCAGCAGCCAAGACCCTAGCGGGGTGAGCACAGATACGCAGTATTTT. The chain joins TRBV4-2 to TRBJ2-3, with 9 bases fitting TRBD2. J gave up 0 bases and V 0 bases, and 4 bases lay outside the gene matches. Germline CDR1 reads LGHNA; CDR2 reads YNFKEQ. The CDR3 loop spans 17 amino acids.

The genes are TRBV27 and TRBJ1-5, with D perhaps TRBD1 (6 bases). Germline CDR1 and CDR2: MNHEY and SMNVEV (reference sequence). The V and J ends lost 0 bases and 8 bases respectively, with 20 bases between them. The CDR3 consists of 17 residues. DNA of the CDR3: TGTGCCAGCAGTTTATCCTCGAGGTCAGGGGTCGGTGAGCCCCAGCATTTT. This gives the protein CASSLSSRSGVGEPQHF.

This sequence joins TRBV5-1 and TRBJ1-1; 7 nucleotides line up with TRBD1. J lost 6 bases, V lost 3 bases, and 8 bases had no gene match. CDR3 length: 14 residues. Germline V gene lookup returns CDR1 SGHRS and CDR2 YFSETQ. The chain's CDR3 is CASSSDRALSEAFF. The CDR3 nucleotides read TGCGCCAGCAGCTCAGACAGGGCGTTATCTGAAGCTTTCTTT.

The CDR3 region is CASSFRTSPAYEQYF. In DNA form, the CDR3 reads TGTGCCAGCAGCTTCAGGACTAGCCCAGCCTACGAGCAGTACTTC. The J gene is TRBJ2-7, the V gene TRBV11-1; TRBD2 matches at 8 bases. Germline-derived CDR1 and CDR2 are SGHAT and FQDESV (reference sequence). This CDR3 is built from 15 residues. With 3 bases clipped from V and 2 bases from J, the junction kept 6 bases outside the gene matches.

CDR3 amino acids: CSVEQGFSGELFF. CDR3 bases: TGCAGCGTTGAGCAGGGTTTTAGCGGGGAGCTGTTTTTT. The V call is TRBV29-1, the J call TRBJ2-2, with D possibly matching TRBD1 (5 bases). This CDR3 has 13 amino acids. Germline V gene sequence: CDR1 SQVTM, CDR2 ANQGSEA. V was cut by 3 bases and J by 7 bases, with 12 bases left in between.

This chain joins TRBV11-2 and TRBJ2-7; TRBD2 aligns across 9 bases. V lost 5 bases, J lost 0 bases, and 11 bases stayed unmatched. This CDR3 region has 17 residues. The germline gives CDR1 SGHAT, CDR2 FQNNGV. The CDR3: CASSKGSGSLLSYEQYF. CDR3 DNA sequence: TGTGCCAGCAGCAAAGGTAGCGGGAGTCTCCTCTCCTACGAGCAGTACTTC.

The chain recombines TRBV5-6 with TRBJ1-5; a weak D match, TRBD1 (5 bases). Trimming pared 0 bases from V and 5 bases from J, leaving 12 bases between. From germline, CDR1 is SGHDT and CDR2 YYEEEE. This CDR3 has 15 residues. The CDR3 region is CASSLVNRPDQPQHF. The DNA for the CDR3 is TGTGCCAGCAGCTTGGTTAACAGGCCTGATCAGCCCCAGCATTTT.

The genes are TRBV28 and TRBJ1-2, with 7 bases matching TRBD1. The CDR3 consists of 14 residues. In germline, CDR1 is MDHEN, CDR2 SYDVKM. V lost 10 bases and J lost 8; bases outside the gene matches: 16. This chain's CDR3 is CATLREQGVGGYTF. The CDR3 nucleotides are TGTGCCACCCTTCGAGAGCAGGGGGTGGGAGGCTACACCTTC.

This clone showed up just a few times. This rearrangement joins TRBV9 to TRBJ1-1; TRBD1 agrees at 7 bases. Losses at the gene ends were 0 bases for V and 4 bases for J; bases not matched to a gene: 6. Germline loops: CDR1 SGDLS, CDR2 YYNGEE. The CDR3 covers 15 residues. DNA of the CDR3: TGTGCCAGCAGCGTAGAAGGGGGCGCGGCCACTGAAGCTTTCTTT. Protein: CASSVEGGAATEAFF.

The chain combines TRBV2 with TRBJ2-2; 10 nucleotides line up with TRBD2. CDR1 and CDR2 from the germline V gene are SNHLY and FYNNEI. V dropped 4 bases and J dropped 5; count of bases not matched to a gene: 4. This CDR3 spans 15 amino acids. The CDR3 coding sequence is TGTGCCAGCAGTGTAGCGGGAGGAGATACCGGGGAGCTGTTTTTT. Its protein is CASSVAGGDTGELFF.

With regard to this clone: A read error may account for a junction end that differs from germline. The V call is TRBV10-1, the J call TRBJ2-3, with a weak D call TRBD1 (6 bases). This CDR3 is built from 15 residues. The germline V gene encodes CDR1 WNHNN and CDR2 SYGVQD (reference sequence). DNA for the CDR3: TGCGCCAGCAGCCAATTAACAGGGTCGGCAGATAAGCAGTATTTT. Protein: CASSQLTGSADKQYF.

The chain carries TRBV18 and TRBJ1-2; 7 nucleotides align to TRBD1. With 3 bases clipped from V and 5 bases from J, the junction kept 3 bases outside the gene matches. CDR1 is KGHSH and CDR2 is LQKENI in the germline V gene. The CDR3 totals 13 residues. The CDR3 DNA sequence: TGTGCCAGCTCACCGGGACAGATTTATGGCTACACCTTC. Protein product: CASSPGQIYGYTF. The full variable domain, rest sourced from reference TRBV18 and TRBJ1-2, is NAGVMQNPRHLVRRRGQEARLRCSPMKGHSHVYWYRQLPEEGLKFMVYLQKENIIDESGMPKERFSAEFPKEGPSILRIQQVVRGDSAAYFCASSPGQIYGYTFGSGTRLTVV.

The chain carries TRBV5-1 and TRBJ2-3; perhaps TRBD1 as D (5 bases). The CDR3 extends over 15 amino acids. The germline V and J ends were trimmed by 4 bases and 1 base, with 13 bases remaining between them. Per germline, CDR1 SGHRS and CDR2 YFSETQ. The CDR3 nucleotides read TGCGCCAGCAGCCCAGGGAACTCAGGCACAGATACGCAGTATTTT. It codes for CASSPGNSGTDTQYF.

The V and J genes are TRBV7-9 and TRBJ2-4; 9 bases are a match to TRBD1. In germline, CDR1 is SEHNR, CDR2 FQNEAQ (reference sequence). V lost 4 bases to trimming and J lost 5 bases; unmatched junction nucleotides: 6. This CDR3 region has 15 residues. This CDR3 is CASSSRDRVENIQYF. The CDR3, as DNA: TGTGCCAGCAGCTCCCGGGACAGGGTGGAAAACATTCAGTACTTC.